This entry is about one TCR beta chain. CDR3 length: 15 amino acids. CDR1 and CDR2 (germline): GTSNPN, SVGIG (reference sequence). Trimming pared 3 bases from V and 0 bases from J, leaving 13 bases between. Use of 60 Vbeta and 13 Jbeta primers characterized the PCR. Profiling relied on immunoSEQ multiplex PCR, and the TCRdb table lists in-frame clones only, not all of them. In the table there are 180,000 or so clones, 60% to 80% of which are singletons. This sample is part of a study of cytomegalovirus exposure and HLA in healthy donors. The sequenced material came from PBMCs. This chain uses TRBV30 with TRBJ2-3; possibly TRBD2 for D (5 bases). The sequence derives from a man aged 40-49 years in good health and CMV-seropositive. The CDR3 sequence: CAWRDFPLSTDTQYF. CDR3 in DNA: TGTGCCTGGAGGGACTTTCCTCTAAGCACAGATACGCAGTATTTT. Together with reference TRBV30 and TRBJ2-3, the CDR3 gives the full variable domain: SQTIHQWPATLVQPVGSPLSLECTVEGTSNPNLYWYRQAAGRGLQLLFYSVGIGQISSEVPQNLSASRPQDRQFILSSKKLLLSDSGFYLCAWRDFPLSTDTQYFGPGTRLTVL.